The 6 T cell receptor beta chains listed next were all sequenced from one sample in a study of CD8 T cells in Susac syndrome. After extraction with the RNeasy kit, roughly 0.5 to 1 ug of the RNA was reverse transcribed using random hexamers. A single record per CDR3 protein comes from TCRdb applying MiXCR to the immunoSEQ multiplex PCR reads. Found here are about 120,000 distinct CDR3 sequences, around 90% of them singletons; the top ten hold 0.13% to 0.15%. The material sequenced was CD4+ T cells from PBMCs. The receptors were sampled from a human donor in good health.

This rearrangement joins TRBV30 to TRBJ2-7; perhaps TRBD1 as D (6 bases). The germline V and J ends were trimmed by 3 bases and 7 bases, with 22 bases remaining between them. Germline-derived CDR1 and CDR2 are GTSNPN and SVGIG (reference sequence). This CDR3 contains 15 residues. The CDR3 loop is CAWRLRGIPSGEQYF. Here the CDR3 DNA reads TGTGCCTGGAGGTTGAGGGGGATTCCCTCCGGAGAGCAGTACTTC.

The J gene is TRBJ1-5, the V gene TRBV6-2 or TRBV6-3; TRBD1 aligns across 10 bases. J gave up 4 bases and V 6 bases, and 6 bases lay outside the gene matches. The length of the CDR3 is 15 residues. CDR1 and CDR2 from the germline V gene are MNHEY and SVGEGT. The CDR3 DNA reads TGTGCCAGCAGGCCCCGGACAGGGGGGAATCAGCCCCAGCATTTT. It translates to CASRPRTGGNQPQHF.

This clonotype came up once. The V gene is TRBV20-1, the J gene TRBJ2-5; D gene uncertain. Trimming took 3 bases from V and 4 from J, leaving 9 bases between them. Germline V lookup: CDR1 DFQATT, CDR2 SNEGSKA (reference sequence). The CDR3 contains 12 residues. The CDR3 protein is CSARLVGETQYF. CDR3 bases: TGCAGTGCTAGGCTAGTGGGAGAGACCCAGTACTTC.

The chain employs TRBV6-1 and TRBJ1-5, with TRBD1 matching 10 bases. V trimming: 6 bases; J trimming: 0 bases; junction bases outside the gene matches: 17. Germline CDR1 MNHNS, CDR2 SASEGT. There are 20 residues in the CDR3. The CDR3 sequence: CASRETLGQGIDYSNQPQHF. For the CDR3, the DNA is TGTGCCAGCAGAGAGACTCTGGGACAGGGGATAGACTATAGCAATCAGCCCCAGCATTTT.

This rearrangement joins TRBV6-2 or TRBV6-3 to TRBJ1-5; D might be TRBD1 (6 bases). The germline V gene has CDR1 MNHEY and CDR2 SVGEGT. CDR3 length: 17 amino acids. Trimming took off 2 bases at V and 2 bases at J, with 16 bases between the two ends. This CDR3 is CASSYESGDLGNQPQHF. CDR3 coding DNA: TGTGCCAGCAGTTACGAGTCAGGGGACCTCGGCAATCAGCCCCAGCATTTT.

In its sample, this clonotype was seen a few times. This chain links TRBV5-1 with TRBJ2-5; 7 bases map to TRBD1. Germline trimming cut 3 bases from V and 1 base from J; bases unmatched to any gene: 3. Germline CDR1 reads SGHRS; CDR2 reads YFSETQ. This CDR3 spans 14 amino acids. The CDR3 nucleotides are TGCGCCAGCAGCTCCCGACAGGGCCAAGAGACCCAGTACTTC. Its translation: CASSSRQGQETQYF.